This T cell receptor beta chain was documented in a study of blood T cell repertoires in COVID-19. Whole-study context: PBMCs, B-cell-depleted T cells, or T cells provided the cDNA or gDNA that made up the material.

V lost 5 bases and J 1 base, leaving 12 bases between the germline ends. CDR3 length: 15 residues. From germline, CDR1 is LGHDT and CDR2 YNNKEL (reference sequence). Donors were grouped by their self-reported clinical history. The data were produced by immunoSEQ multiplex PCR, yet TCRdb's version contains in-frame clones alone and is incomplete. The table includes 150,000 to 200,000 clones, roughly 83% detected once. This clone was seen a handful of times. The sample taken for sequencing was PBMCs or T cells enriched from blood (not recorded which). This receptor was obtained from a man between 65 and 85 years old who had been exposed to COVID-19. The chain couples TRBV3-1 (or the pseudogene TRBV3-2) to TRBJ1-5; D is unclear. CDR3 loop: CASSFGPNSNQPQHF. CDR3 in DNA: TGTGCCAGCAGCTTTGGGCCCAACAGCAATCAGCCCCAGCATTTT.